This TCR beta chain emerged from a study of cytomegalovirus exposure and HLA in healthy donors. This clone was counted a single time. Its matching antigen is unknown. The PCR made use of 60 Vbeta and 13 Jbeta primers. Using immunoSEQ multiplex PCR, the repertoire was profiled, and TCRdb retains in-frame clones only, with some absent. This sample has 95,000 to 100,000 clones, with roughly three quarters found just once. Study-level findings and limits: A later analysis appeared to link common viral pathogens to several of the most significant clusters.

The clonotype comes from a man aged 35-49 years in good health and CMV-seronegative. Sequencing was carried out using PBMCs.

CDR3 nucleotides: TGTGCCAGCAGCACTAGGTTAACAGATACGCAGTATTTT. Translating gives CASSTRLTDTQYF. The rearrangement links TRBV7-2 to TRBJ2-3, with a possible D match to TRBD2 (5 bases). This CDR3 spans 13 amino acids. Germline CDR1 and CDR2: SGHTA and FQGNSA. Between the trimmed V and J ends, which lost 5 bases and 3 bases, there was a span of 9 bases. The whole variable domain, filled in from reference TRBV7-2 and TRBJ2-3, reads GAGVSQSPSNKVTEKGKDVELRCDPISGHTALYWYRQSLGQGLEFLIYFQGNSAPDKSGLPSDRFSAERTGGSVSTLTIQRTQQEDSAVYLCASSTRLTDTQYFGPGTRLTVL.